This passage covers 25 T cell receptor beta chains from one sample sequenced in a study of T-cell reconstitution after alpha-beta-depleted transplantation in children. This sample's TCRbeta library carried unique molecular identifier barcodes. TCRdb called the PCR reads again in MiXCR, with one record for every CDR3 protein. The sample has approximately 350,000 distinct CDR3 sequences, 13% seen once. Sequencing used PBMCs, obtained from the stem cell graft. All receptors derive from a human donor who donated a stem cell graft to a child with Fanconi anemia.

The chain uses TRBV18 and TRBJ2-3, with 9 bases fitting TRBD2. The CDR3 extends over 15 amino acids. Germline loops: CDR1 KGHSH, CDR2 LQKENI. V trimming: 0 bases; J trimming: 5 bases; junction bases outside the gene matches: 3. The CDR3 DNA follows: TGTGCCAGCTCACCACCGGCGGGGGGGCGAGATACGCAGTATTTT. Translating gives CASSPPAGGRDTQYF. The variable domain in full, completed from reference TRBV18 and TRBJ2-3, reads NAGVMQNPRHLVRRRGQEARLRCSPMKGHSHVYWYRQLPEEGLKFMVYLQKENIIDESGMPKERFSAEFPKEGPSILRIQQVVRGDSAAYFCASSPPAGGRDTQYFGPGTRLTVL.

Only a few counts were recorded for this clonotype. The rearrangement links TRBV7-9 to TRBJ2-7, with D hard to call. The ends were cut back, 5 bases at V and 6 bases at J, with 11 bases in the middle. The CDR3 covers 12 residues. From germline, CDR1 is SEHNR and CDR2 FQNEAQ (reference sequence). In DNA form, the CDR3 reads TGTGCCAGCAGCGACCCCGTGGGCGAGCAGTACTTC. This gives the protein CASSDPVGEQYF.

This clonotype was detected only a few times. The V gene is TRBV9, the J gene TRBJ2-3; D uncertain. This CDR3 spans 16 amino acids. Trimming took off 0 bases at V and 6 bases at J, with 17 bases between the two ends. Germline CDR1 and CDR2: SGDLS and YYNGEE. The CDR3: CASSVGGNILLDTQYF. CDR3 DNA sequence: TGTGCCAGCAGCGTAGGGGGAAATATTCTCCTCGATACGCAGTATTTT.

The rearrangement links TRBV4-1 to TRBJ2-7; the match to TRBD1 covers 7 bases. The CDR3 spans 15 residues. V dropped 1 base and J dropped 3; count of bases not matched to a gene: 6. The germline CDR1 and CDR2 sequences are MGHRA and YSYEKL. The CDR3 DNA reads as TGCGCCAGCAGCCAAGTTGAGACAGGGTTCTACGAGCAGTACTTC. Residues: CASSQVETGFYEQYF.

There are a few counts of this clonotype. The V call is TRBV12-3 or TRBV12-4, the J call TRBJ1-1; no clear D gene. The germline V and J ends were trimmed by 6 bases and 1 base, with 9 bases remaining between them. CDR3 size: 13 residues. The CDR3 nucleotides read TGTGCCAGCAGGGACCAGCAGAACACTGAAGCTTTCTTT. Residues: CASRDQQNTEAFF.

This chain joins TRBV11-3 and TRBJ2-3; D is uncertain. CDR3 length equals 14 residues. V was trimmed by 1 base and J by 3 bases, leaving 8 bases between them. Germline values: CDR1 SGHNT, CDR2 YENEEA. This chain's CDR3 is CASSLGRVTDTQYF. In DNA form, the CDR3 reads TGTGCCAGCAGCTTAGGTCGGGTAACAGATACGCAGTATTTT.

As to this clonotype: Sequence at one end of the junction differs from germline and may be a read error. The chain carries TRBV12-3 or TRBV12-4 and TRBJ1-5; no reliable D call. The CDR3 has 15 amino acids. The CDR3 is CASSLGIGFGQPQHF. The CDR3 DNA is TGTGCCAGCAGCTTAGGAATAGGGTTCGGTCAGCCCCAGCATTTT.

This chain joins TRBV20-1 and TRBJ1-2; D not resolved. Trimming removed 6 bases at V and 0 bases at J, with 11 bases between. Per the germline V gene, CDR1 is DFQATT and CDR2 is SNEGSKA (reference sequence). The CDR3 covers 13 residues. CDR3 nucleotide sequence: TGCAGTGCGCCCACAGAATCTAACTATGGCTACACCTTC. Protein: CSAPTESNYGYTF.

This clonotype was recorded a few times. This chain connects TRBV7-9 to TRBJ2-1; D tentatively reads TRBD1 or TRBD2 (5 bases each). This CDR3 is 13 amino acids long. Deletions cut 3 bases from V and 12 bases from J, with 15 bases between. The germline V gene encodes CDR1 SEHNR and CDR2 FQNEAQ (reference sequence). CDR3: CASSFRQRQGQFF. CDR3 in DNA: TGTGCCAGCAGCTTCAGACAGCGGCAGGGGCAGTTCTTC.

In this sample, this clonotype turned up a few times. The rearrangement joins TRBV28 to TRBJ2-1; D remains ambiguous. CDR3 size: 13 residues. Germline loops: CDR1 MDHEN, CDR2 SYDVKM. V gave up 7 bases and J gave up 7 bases, with 14 bases separating them. CDR3 in DNA: TGTGCCAGCAAGTCGACGGCCTTGAATGAGCAGTTCTTC. Its protein product is CASKSTALNEQFF. Full variable domain (rest looked up from reference TRBV28 and TRBJ2-1): DVKVTQSSRYLVKRTGEKVFLECVQDMDHENMFWYRQDPGLGLRLIYFSYDVKMKEKGDIPEGYSVSREKKERFSLILESASTNQTSMYLCASKSTALNEQFFGPGTRLTVL.

This clonotype was observed many times. The chain joins TRBV12-3 or TRBV12-4 to TRBJ2-5, with 15 bases identical to TRBD2. CDR3 size: 17 residues. J was trimmed by 1 base and V by 5 bases; bases with no gene match: 5. Written as DNA, the CDR3 is TGTGCCAGCAGTCCGGGACTAGCGGGGGGCACCCAAGAGACCCAGTACTTC. This encodes CASSPGLAGGTQETQYF.

This clonotype was detected a few times. The chain employs TRBV4-2 and TRBJ1-1; D remains ambiguous. CDR1 and CDR2 (germline): LGHNA, YNFKEQ. V gave up 1 base and J gave up 4 bases, with 13 bases separating them. This CDR3 region has 15 residues. The chain's CDR3 is CASSQVEGESTEAFF. The CDR3, as DNA: TGTGCCAGCAGCCAAGTTGAGGGAGAAAGCACTGAAGCTTTCTTT.

The chain is built from TRBV5-1 and TRBJ2-1; 9 nucleotides match TRBD1. Trimming at V came to 1 base and at J to 6 bases, leaving 11 bases not matched to a gene. CDR1 and CDR2 (germline): SGHRS, YFSETQ. The CDR3 is 17 residues long. Here the CDR3 reads CASSLLPTSTGGNEQFF. In DNA form, the CDR3 reads TGCGCCAGCAGCTTGTTACCCACCTCGACAGGGGGCAATGAGCAGTTCTTC.

The chain is built from TRBV19 and TRBJ1-5; the D is unclear. V shed 1 base and J shed 0 bases, with 4 bases lying between them. Germline assignment: CDR1 LNHDA and CDR2 SQIVND (reference sequence). The CDR3 loop spans 14 amino acids. CDR3 protein: CASSIVGSNQPQHF. Here the CDR3 DNA reads TGTGCCAGTAGTATAGTCGGTAGCAATCAGCCCCAGCATTTT.

This chain connects TRBV12-3 or TRBV12-4 to TRBJ1-2, with 7 bases that match TRBD1. This CDR3 has 14 residues. The V gene end was trimmed by 4 bases and the J gene end by 4 bases; junction bases not matched to a gene: 6. The CDR3: CASSSTGLSYGYTF. The CDR3, as DNA: TGTGCCAGCAGTTCGACAGGGTTGAGCTATGGCTACACCTTC.

There are a few counts of this clonotype. The V and J genes are TRBV7-2 and TRBJ2-5; D is ambiguous. The V and J ends lost 5 bases and 2 bases respectively, with 9 bases between them. The CDR3 has 13 amino acids. In germline, CDR1 is SGHTA, CDR2 FQGNSA. CDR3 sequence: CASSQRPQETQYF. Here the CDR3 DNA reads TGTGCCAGCAGCCAGAGACCACAAGAGACCCAGTACTTC.

This clonotype appeared many times. This rearrangement joins TRBV20-1 to TRBJ2-1; D gene uncertain. Trimming took 0 bases from V and 3 from J, leaving 0 bases between them. The CDR3 is 11 residues long. The germline V gene encodes CDR1 DFQATT and CDR2 SNEGSKA (reference sequence). CDR3 in DNA: TGCAGTGCTAGAGACTACAATGAGCAGTTCTTC. As protein: CSARDYNEQFF.

The chain is built from TRBV20-1 and TRBJ1-2; possibly TRBD1 for D (6 bases). Per germline, CDR1 DFQATT and CDR2 SNEGSKA (reference sequence). Trimming left V 2 bases short and J 2 bases short, with 9 bases between. The length of the CDR3 is 13 residues. The CDR3 region has the DNA TGCAGTGCTAGATTCCAGGGGAACTATGGCTACACCTTC. Translated: CSARFQGNYGYTF.

The table lists this clonotype with a few counts. The chain has TRBV5-1 and TRBJ2-2, with a possible D match to TRBD1 (6 bases). The V and J ends lost 0 bases and 5 bases respectively, with 17 bases between them. CDR1 is SGHRS, CDR2 YFSETQ, per germline. This CDR3 has 17 amino acids. The chain's CDR3 is CASSLALQGRGTGELFF. In DNA, the CDR3 is TGCGCCAGCAGCTTGGCGCTACAGGGTAGAGGGACCGGGGAGCTGTTTTTT.

The J gene is TRBJ2-7, the V gene TRBV3-1; 13 positions agree with TRBD2. This CDR3 spans 15 amino acids. The germline V gene encodes CDR1 LGHDT and CDR2 YNNKEL (reference sequence). Germline trimming cut 11 bases from V and 3 bases from J; bases unmatched to any gene: 10. Here the CDR3 reads CASTQGLAGSYEQYV. The CDR3 nucleotides are TGTGCCTCCACCCAGGGACTAGCGGGAAGCTACGAGCAGTACGTC.

This clonotype was counted between two and nine times. V usage is TRBV7-2 and J usage is TRBJ1-1; maybe TRBD1 (5 bases). Germline V lookup: CDR1 SGHTA, CDR2 FQGNSA. The CDR3 loop spans 13 amino acids. Trimming pared 2 bases from V and 11 bases from J, leaving 15 bases between. CDR3 sequence: CASSLTGLLGAFF. CDR3 nucleotides: TGTGCCAGCAGCTTAACAGGCCTACTGGGGGCTTTCTTT.

There are a few counts of this clonotype. The gene calls are TRBV27 and TRBJ1-5; D might be TRBD1 (5 bases). V was cut by 5 bases and J by 4 bases, with 12 bases left in between. The V gene's germline CDR1 is MNHEY and CDR2 SMNVEV (reference sequence). CDR3 length equals 14 residues. DNA of the CDR3: TGTGCCAGCAGTCCGTGGGACCAAAATCAGCCCCAGCATTTT. It codes for CASSPWDQNQPQHF.

V is TRBV5-1 and J is TRBJ2-2; D gene uncertain. Trimming cost V 0 bases and J 5 bases, with 5 bases left between them. This CDR3 spans 13 amino acids. CDR1 and CDR2 (germline): SGHRS, YFSETQ. This CDR3 is CASSLGATGELFF. The CDR3 bases are TGCGCCAGCAGCTTGGGGGCGACCGGGGAGCTGTTTTTT.

In its sample, this clonotype was seen many times. This rearrangement joins TRBV18 to TRBJ1-1; D gene uncertain. Germline assignment: CDR1 KGHSH and CDR2 LQKENI. V lost 8 bases and J lost 2, with 12 bases in between. The CDR3 runs 13 residues. The CDR3 nucleotides read TGTGCCAGCAGCCCTGGGCTAAACACTGAAGCTTTCTTT. This gives the protein CASSPGLNTEAFF.

At least ten counts were recorded for this clonotype. The chain couples TRBV29-1 to TRBJ2-1; D is undetermined. Germline CDR1 reads SQVTM; CDR2 reads ANQGSEA. The CDR3 is 12 amino acids. The germline V and J ends were trimmed by 3 bases and 5 bases, with 8 bases remaining between them. CDR3 amino acids: CSVDLGHNEQFF. The DNA of the CDR3 is TGCAGCGTTGATCTAGGGCACAATGAGCAGTTCTTC.